This T cell receptor beta chain comes out of a study of CD4 T cells in relation to SARS-CoV-2 and coronaviruses (dated by TCRdb to the early 2020s). Study-wide context: Across all 12 patients in the full convalescent cohort, ages ranged from about 20 to 80 years, with a median of 38. Of the approximately 12 convalescent patients, 8 were male and 4 were female, and two of the subjects were Hispanic. Shared crossreactive spike epitopes were mapped to their HLA restriction using patient-derived lymphoblastoid cell lines. At the level of individual TCR clonotypes, the study evaluated whether memory CD4+ T cells crossreact between the spike proteins of SARS-CoV-2 and those of common cold coronaviruses. The Adaptive Biotechnologies TCR-sequencing kit was used to sequence samples from three pre-COVID donors and the naive versus memory experiments, while other data came from Illumina-based sequencing. For other donors in the study, expansion assays were sequenced with a different, Illumina-based TCR-beta assay. What the study reported, not specific to this receptor: Sequencing naive versus memory cells indicated that the assay picks up memory recall responses, not primary responses primed during culture. Significantly weaker SARS-CoV-2-driven expansion was shown by crossreactive clones than by monoreactive clones, consistent with antigenic imprinting. Approximately 61% of donors had memory CD4+ clonotypes that crossrecognized SARS-CoV-2 and at least one common cold coronavirus spike. The study was constrained by small numbers of patients and of tested TCRs. Pre-pandemic and post-infection samples were not both contributed by any donor, so tracing of the source of pre-existing responses was limited. Since the crossreactivity analysis centred on spike protein, crossreactivity against other viral proteins was not assessed.

From its cysteine to its phenylalanine, the CDR3 spans 16 amino acids. Solely the CDR3 DNA is kept, with 48 bases framed from the first base. Trimming at the junction amounts to 0 bases on V and 3 bases on J, and the germline ends lie 13 bases apart. The germline V gene encodes CDR1 SGHNT and CDR2 YYREEE (reference sequence). Naive and memory CD4+ T cells were separated from cryopreserved PBMCs by CD4 enrichment followed by EasySep naive CD4+ T cell enrichment. PBMCs were isolated from leukapheresis product or whole blood by Ficoll-Paque PLUS gradient centrifugation. PBMCs were either used fresh in the expansion assay or cryopreserved at -140 degrees C. The QIAamp Micro DNA Kit was used to extract genomic DNA from the CD4+ T cells. DNA from uncultured naive and memory CD4+ T cells underwent immunoSEQ TCR-beta sequencing at deep resolution. As for the original processing: Preprocessing removed nonproductive sequences and CDR3s not starting with C, not ending with F or W, or shorter than 7 amino acids. Cultured and uncultured naive and memory CD4+ repertoires were searched for previously identified spike- and CEF-reactive CDR3s. After three terminal residues were trimmed from each end, CDR3 homology was quantified as pairwise Levenshtein distance using the stringdist R package. The clones in this table, taken by TCRdb from immuneACCESS, are in-frame only. Not every clone is retained; where verified, under half of the shortfall comes from an unresolved V gene, and the cause of the rest is unknown. The V and J calls and clone size come from that table; D and trimming were worked out from the DNA. Counted in this sample were around 35,000 clones; 80% to 90% of them appeared once. The ten largest clones capture 3% to 3.5% of the sample.

About this clone itself: Its target antigen remains unknown. Qualities for individual bases were not recorded, and no much larger clone is one base off.

Material for sequencing was memory CD4+ T cells from PBMCs. In the paper's terms, the cell subset or site label means: memory (non-naive) CD4+ T cells. The sequence was collected from an adult with COVID-19. The chain employs TRBV5-4 and TRBJ2-1; a tentative D call is TRBD2 (5 bases match). The DNA sequence is given as TGTGCCAGCAGCTTGGGAGAACTAGTGGTCTACAATGAGCAGTTCTTC. This encodes CASSLGELVVYNEQFF.